One and the same sample provided the 24 T cell receptor beta chains below, sequenced in a study of beta chain features in type 1 diabetes. The whole isolated RNA underwent reverse transcription, so sequencing captured expressed TCRB transcripts. The assay was immunoSEQ multiplex PCR, and TCRdb's table has in-frame clones only and misses some. The repertoire has about 650,000 clones, around 12% of them found once; the top ten carry roughly 0.12%. Antigens of these TCRs are unknown. Study-level points and caveats: Within each of all four CD4+ subsets, Type 1 diabetes patients had TCRB CDR3s that were moderately but significantly shorter.

Sequenced input: naive CD4+ T cells from blood. These receptors all come from a man between 25 and 39 years old with type 1 diabetes.

The chain carries TRBV7-2 and TRBJ2-6; D not resolved. This CDR3 region has 16 residues. CDR1 is SGHTA and CDR2 is FQGNSA in the germline V gene. V shed 7 bases and J shed 2 bases, with 15 bases lying between them. This chain's CDR3 is CASTPPDDPGANVLTF. In DNA, the CDR3 is TGTGCCAGCACCCCGCCGGATGATCCTGGGGCCAACGTCCTGACTTTC.

Details on this clone: Distinct nucleotide sequences in the sample also encode this CDR3. The chain combines TRBV29-1 with TRBJ1-2; 9 bases agree with TRBD1. The germline CDR1 and CDR2 sequences are SQVTM and ANQGSEA. With V trimmed by 7 bases and J by 5 bases, 8 bases remained unmatched. The CDR3 covers 13 residues. CDR3 sequence: CSALQGAGYGYTF. For the CDR3, the DNA is TGCAGCGCGCTACAGGGGGCTGGATATGGCTACACCTTC.

The sample holds a few counts of this clone. V is TRBV5-4 and J is TRBJ2-7; weak D call: TRBD2 (5 bases). V lost 4 bases and J lost 4, with 24 bases in between. The CDR3 covers 17 residues. CDR1 is SGHNT, CDR2 YYREEE, per germline (reference sequence). CDR3 sequence (DNA): TGTGCCAGCAGCGCTACTCCGGGCTCGGGATCAACTTACGAGCAGTACTTC. As protein: CASSATPGSGSTYEQYF. Supplemented by reference TRBV5-4 and TRBJ2-7, the full variable domain reads ETGVTQSPTHLIKTRGQQVTLRCSSQSGHNTVSWYQQALGQGPQFIFQYYREEENGRGNFPPRFSGLQFPNYSSELNVNALELDDSALYLCASSATPGSGSTYEQYFGPGTRLTVT.

This clone has a handful of counts. This chain connects TRBV11-1 to TRBJ2-2; D could derive from TRBD1 or TRBD2 (6 bases each). CDR1 is SGHAT and CDR2 is FQDESV in the germline V gene (reference sequence). The CDR3 runs to 15 residues. V dropped 5 bases and J dropped 4 bases, with 14 bases sitting between them. CDR3 in amino acids: CASSLSGQTTGELFF. CDR3 in DNA: TGTGCCAGCAGCCTTAGCGGACAGACCACCGGGGAGCTGTTTTTT.

This clone was seen a few times. An end of the junction differs from the germline gene, which may be a read error. V and J are TRBV25-1 and TRBJ2-1; weak D call: TRBD1 (6 bases). Germline lookup yields CDR1 MGHDK and CDR2 SYGVNS. CDR3 size: 13 residues. CDR3 sequence reads: CASSEYTRGYRVF. The CDR3 bases are TGTGCCAGCAGTGAATATACGAGGGGGTACCGGGTCTTC. The variable domain in full, completed from reference TRBV25-1 and TRBJ2-1, reads EADIYQTPRYLVIGTGKKITLECSQTMGHDKMYWYQQDPGMELHLIHYSYGVNSTEKGDLSSESTVSRIRTEHFPLTLESARPSHTSQYLCASSEYTRGYRVFGPGTRLTVL.

V is TRBV18 and J is TRBJ1-5; D is ambiguous. Germline assignment: CDR1 KGHSH and CDR2 LQKENI. The CDR3 contains 16 residues. V lost 1 base and J 1 base, leaving 11 bases between the germline ends. The CDR3 DNA reads as TGTGCCAGCTCACCACAAAGGATCCAGAGCAATCAGCCCCAGCATTTT. Protein sequence: CASSPQRIQSNQPQHF. Drawing the rest from reference TRBV18 and TRBJ1-5, the complete variable domain is NAGVMQNPRHLVRRRGQEARLRCSPMKGHSHVYWYRQLPEEGLKFMVYLQKENIIDESGMPKERFSAEFPKEGPSILRIQQVVRGDSAAYFCASSPQRIQSNQPQHFGDGTRLSIL.

The chain employs TRBV16 and TRBJ1-6; no reliable D call. V gave up 0 bases and J gave up 6 bases, with 6 bases separating them. Germline CDR1 KGHSY, CDR2 FQNENV. This CDR3 contains 14 residues. In nucleotides, the CDR3 is TGTGCCAGCAGCCAATCAACAGTTAATTCACCCCTCCACTTT. Translated: CASSQSTVNSPLHF.

V is TRBV14 and J is TRBJ1-1; D not resolved. The CDR3 runs to 15 residues. Trimming took 1 base from V and 5 from J, leaving 14 bases between them. Germline lookup yields CDR1 SGHDN and CDR2 FVKESK. CDR3: CASSQGVSRRTEAFF. The CDR3 nucleotides read TGTGCCAGCAGCCAAGGGGTCTCCAGGAGGACTGAAGCTTTCTTT.

The chain joins TRBV18 to TRBJ2-1; possibly TRBD2 for D (6 bases). Germline V gene lookup returns CDR1 KGHSH and CDR2 LQKENI. CDR3 size: 15 residues. Trimming cost V 4 bases and J 5 bases, with 15 bases left between them. The CDR3 DNA follows: TGTGCCAGCTCACGTACCGTGGACTACCACAATGAGCAGTTCTTC. It encodes CASSRTVDYHNEQFF.

CDR3 amino acids: CAISQDRADTEAFF. The CDR3, as DNA: TGTGCCATCAGCCAGGACAGGGCGGACACTGAAGCTTTCTTT. The chain uses TRBV10-3 and TRBJ1-1; 8 positions match TRBD1. The CDR3 loop spans 14 amino acids. J gave up 3 bases and V 6 bases, and 6 bases lay outside the gene matches. The V gene's germline CDR1 is ENHRY and CDR2 SYGVKD.

The genes are TRBV4-1 and TRBJ2-1, with 10 bases fitting TRBD2. With V trimmed by 0 bases and J by 4 bases, 6 bases remained unmatched. Germline V gene lookup returns CDR1 MGHRA and CDR2 YSYEKL. This CDR3 has 17 residues. For the CDR3, the DNA is TGCGCCAGCAGCCAAGATAGAACTAGCGGGGTTTACAATGAGCAGTTCTTC. It yields the protein CASSQDRTSGVYNEQFF.

This chain connects TRBV7-2 to TRBJ1-6; D not certain. The CDR3 loop spans 14 amino acids. Trimming took off 3 bases at V and 5 bases at J, with 8 bases between the two ends. Germline CDR1 is SGHTA and CDR2 is FQGNSA. CDR3 nucleotides: TGTGCCAGCAGCTTGACCAGGAATAATTCACCCCTCCACTTT. It translates to CASSLTRNNSPLHF. Looking up the rest from reference TRBV7-2 and TRBJ1-6 gives the full variable domain: GAGVSQSPSNKVTEKGKDVELRCDPISGHTALYWYRQSLGQGLEFLIYFQGNSAPDKSGLPSDRFSAERTGGSVSTLTIQRTQQEDSAVYLCASSLTRNNSPLHFGNGTRLTVT.

This clone was seen only a few times. The CDR3 loop is CASSRRGGDADTQYF. The CDR3 bases are TGTGCCAGCAGTCGCCGGGGGGGAGATGCAGATACGCAGTATTTT. The chain has TRBV6-5 and TRBJ2-3, with TRBD2 matching over 8 bases. The CDR3 sequence is 15 residues long. Unmatched junction bases numbered 8, after V lost 5 bases and J lost 4 bases. CDR1 is MNHEY, CDR2 SVGAGI, per germline.

The table lists this clone with a count of one. This chain connects TRBV29-1 to TRBJ1-3; possible D gene TRBD1, 5 bases. This CDR3 comprises 13 residues. Looked up from germline, CDR1 is SQVTM and CDR2 is ANQGSEA. This chain's CDR3 is CGGADHSGNTIYF. The DNA of the CDR3 is TGCGGGGGAGCAGACCACTCTGGAAACACCATATATTTT. The entire variable domain, with the rest obtained from reference TRBV29-1 and TRBJ1-3, is as follows: SAVISQKPSRDICQRGTSLTIQCQVDSQVTMMFWYRQQPGQSLTLIATANQGSEATYESGFVIDKFPISRPNLTFSTLTVSNMSPEDSSIYLCGGADHSGNTIYFGEGSWLTVV.

This sequence joins TRBV5-1 and TRBJ1-5; D may be TRBD1 (5 bases). From germline, CDR1 is SGHRS and CDR2 YFSETQ. The CDR3 is 13 amino acids. V was cut by 3 bases and J by 5 bases, with 9 bases left in between. DNA for the CDR3: TGCGCCAGCAGCTGGACGGGGGATCAGCCCCAGCATTTT. As protein: CASSWTGDQPQHF.

V is TRBV13 and J is TRBJ1-2; D perhaps matches TRBD1 (5 bases). CDR1 and CDR2 (germline): PRHDT, FYEKMQ (reference sequence). The CDR3 spans 15 residues. Trimming took 3 bases from V and 5 from J, leaving 16 bases between them. CDR3 region: CASSLGRRDLYGYTF. The CDR3 nucleotides read TGTGCCAGCAGCTTGGGGAGAAGGGACCTTTATGGCTACACCTTC.

This clone was seen more than once but under ten times. The V gene is TRBV10-3, the J gene TRBJ1-5; 7 bases agree with TRBD1. Germline V gene data show CDR1 as ENHRY and CDR2 as SYGVKD. V lost 6 bases to trimming and J lost 2 bases; unmatched junction nucleotides: 7. This CDR3 contains 15 residues. This CDR3 is CAISNTGVGNQPQHF. The CDR3 coding sequence is TGTGCCATCAGCAATACAGGGGTTGGCAATCAGCCCCAGCATTTT.

The chain links TRBV6-5 to TRBJ2-7; no firm D call. Germline CDR1 MNHEY, CDR2 SVGAGI. The CDR3 contains 15 residues. Deletions cut 0 bases from V and 5 bases from J, with 14 bases between. CDR3 coding DNA: TGTGCCAGCAGTTACTCGACGTTGGCCCTCAACGAGCAGTACTTC. This translates into CASSYSTLALNEQYF.

This clone was observed a handful of times. The chain carries TRBV5-6 and TRBJ2-7; 7 nucleotides line up with TRBD1. CDR3 size: 14 residues. J gave up 2 bases and V 4 bases, and 6 bases lay outside the gene matches. Germline CDR1 SGHDT, CDR2 YYEEEE. DNA for the CDR3: TGTGCCAGCAGCCTGGGACAGCCTGCCTACGAGCAGTACTTC. Translating gives CASSLGQPAYEQYF.

This clone was counted a few times. V usage is TRBV29-1 and J usage is TRBJ1-3; maybe TRBD1 (5 bases). Trimming took off 4 bases at V and 0 bases at J, with 10 bases between the two ends. CDR3 length: 14 amino acids. The germline gives CDR1 SQVTM, CDR2 ANQGSEA. As DNA, the CDR3 is TGCAGCGTTGGGGGCGGCTTCTCTGGAAACACCATATATTTT. Residues: CSVGGGFSGNTIYF.

This clone came up a few times. J is TRBJ1-2 and V is TRBV7-9; D may be TRBD1 (5 bases). Germline V gives CDR1 SEHNR, CDR2 FQNEAQ (reference sequence). The CDR3 totals 13 residues. The V gene lost 5 bases and the J gene lost 6 bases, with 13 bases spanning the gap. CDR3 nucleotide sequence: TGTGCCAGCAGCAATAACAGGTTGGATGGCTACACCTTC. Translated: CASSNNRLDGYTF.

In this sample, this clone turned up a few times. The gene calls are TRBV15 and TRBJ1-1, with TRBD1 matching 7 bases. The CDR3 is 17 amino acids. With V trimmed by 0 bases and J by 5 bases, 12 bases remained unmatched. Germline CDR1 LNHNV, CDR2 YYDKDF (reference sequence). This CDR3 is CATSRDANHRGRTEAFF. CDR3 coding DNA: TGTGCCACCAGCAGAGACGCCAACCACAGGGGAAGGACTGAAGCTTTCTTT.

On this clone: Different DNA sequences within this sample yield the same CDR3. J is TRBJ2-5 and V is TRBV7-9; D gene ambiguous. The CDR3 consists of 13 residues. V was pared by 1 base and J by 4 bases, with 7 bases between. Per the germline V gene, CDR1 is SEHNR and CDR2 is FQNEAQ (reference sequence). The CDR3, as DNA: TGTGCCAGCAGCTTAGTACCTGGAGAGACCCAGTACTTC. Protein product: CASSLVPGETQYF.

The rearrangement links TRBV7-2 to TRBJ2-3, with a possible D match to TRBD2 (5 bases). Germline V CDR1 and CDR2: SGHTA, FQGNSA. Trimming stripped 1 base from V and 0 bases from J, with 11 bases between. This CDR3 contains 16 residues. Here the CDR3 reads CASSLVQAVSTDTQYF. The CDR3, as DNA: TGTGCCAGCAGCTTAGTTCAAGCGGTTAGCACAGATACGCAGTATTTT.